The rows below give T cell receptor beta chains drawn from one sample of a study of blood T cell repertoires in COVID-19. TCRdb's table, derived via immunoSEQ multiplex PCR, lists solely in-frame clones and lacks some. The sample lists roughly 260,000 clones; 65% to 85% were seen once. The sample comprised peripheral blood. The receptor source for this set is a woman in her thirties or forties with active or convalescent COVID-19. Each CDR3 is given with its conserved first and last residue. The D gene is left open where the match is weak. Some rows mark clone size as missing; the rest say once, few, many or name a class of expanded clone.

J | D | V | size | DNA | CDR3
TRBJ1-2 | TRBD1 | TRBV18 | - | TGTGCCAGCTCACCATTTGGACAGGGGGATGGCTACACCTTC | CASSPFGQGDGYTF
TRBJ2-7 | - | TRBV5-4 | - | TGTGCCAGCAGCAATCGACAAGGGGAAGCGAACGAGCAGTACTTC | CASSNRQGEANEQYF
TRBJ1-2 | - | TRBV5-1 | once | TGCGCCAGCAGTCTGGAAGGACAGCAAGGCTATGGCTACACCTTC | CASSLEGQQGYGYTF
TRBJ2-5 | - | TRBV15 | - | TGTGCCACCAGCAGTCCCATCAGGGGCCTCCAAGAGACCCAGTACTTC | CATSSPIRGLQETQYF
TRBJ1-3 | - | TRBV6-5 | - | TGTGCCAGCAGTCGTGACTACTCTGGAAACACCATATATTTT | CASSRDYSGNTIYF
TRBJ1-2 | - | TRBV13 | - | TGTGCCAGCAGCTTACCGGGTCCCTATGGCTACACCTTC | CASSLPGPYGYTF
TRBJ1-2 | TRBD1 | TRBV9 | few | TGTGCCAGCAGCCCTCTAGGGACAGGGCACTATGGCTACACCTTC | CASSPLGTGHYGYTF
TRBJ1-5 | TRBD1 | TRBV7-2 | - | TGTGCCAGCAGCTTGGGACAGGGCCGCAATCAGCCCCAGCATTTT | CASSLGQGRNQPQHF
TRBJ1-3 | - | TRBV5-1 | - | TGCGCCAGCAGCTTGAGCGGGTCTGGAAACACCATATATTTT | CASSLSGSGNTIYF
TRBJ1-6 | - | TRBV2 | - | TGTGCCAGCAGTACACAATATAATTCACCCCTCCACTTT | CASSTQYNSPLHF
TRBJ1-2 | - | TRBV27 | - | TGTGCCAGCAGTCCGAACACAGGGTCCGGTGGCTACACCTTC | CASSPNTGSGGYTF
TRBJ1-1 | - | TRBV5-1 | - | TGCGCCAGCAGCCTGGGCGGGGCATATACTGAAGCTTTCTTT | CASSLGGAYTEAFF
TRBJ1-1 | TRBD1 | TRBV7-3 | - | TGTGCCAGCAGCTTAACGACAGGGGGGAACACTGAAGCTTTCTTT | CASSLTTGGNTEAFF
TRBJ1-2 | TRBD1 | TRBV30 | - | TGTGCCTGGAGCCTGACAGGGGCCTATGGCTACACCTTC | CAWSLTGAYGYTF
TRBJ2-3 | TRBD2 | TRBV7-3 | - | TGTGCCAGCAGCCTCCGCGGGGGGGCCTATACGCAGTATTTT | CASSLRGGAYTQYF